These 12 T cell receptor beta chains originate from one sample sequenced in a study of cytomegalovirus exposure and HLA in healthy donors. Amplification used 60 Vbeta primers and 13 Jbeta primers. Method: immunoSEQ multiplex PCR; TCRdb's copy keeps in-frame clones and lacks some. The table includes some 220,000 clones, around 89% detected once. The sequenced sample consisted of PBMCs. Every receptor here comes from a young woman in good health and CMV-seronegative.

CDR3 residues: CASSLKRENTEAFF. The CDR3, as DNA: TGCGCCAGCAGCCTGAAGCGAGAGAACACTGAAGCTTTCTTT. This chain uses TRBV5-1 with TRBJ1-1, with D unresolved. V lost 4 bases, J lost 1 base, and 11 bases lay in between. CDR1 and CDR2 from the germline V gene are SGHRS and YFSETQ. The CDR3 runs to 14 residues.

The gene calls are TRBV7-9 and TRBJ2-1; 8 bases are shared with TRBD2. The CDR3 is 18 amino acids. Trimming took 5 bases from V and 7 from J; bases not matched to a gene: 19. Germline CDR1 is SEHNR and CDR2 is FQNEAQ (reference sequence). The CDR3 loop reads CASSLGPYRRGARNEQFF. DNA for the CDR3: TGTGCCAGCAGCCTGGGACCCTATAGGCGGGGGGCCAGGAATGAGCAGTTCTTC.

J is TRBJ1-2 and V is TRBV7-2; a possible D gene is TRBD1 (5 bases). This CDR3 spans 13 amino acids. The germline V gene has CDR1 SGHTA and CDR2 FQGNSA. With 7 bases removed from V and 4 bases from J, the gap between germline ends came to 13 bases. In DNA, the CDR3 is TGTGCCAGCAACGACAGATCCGTCTATGGCTACACCTTC. This encodes CASNDRSVYGYTF.

This CDR3 is CAWSKVDRRNTEAFF. CDR3 coding DNA: TGTGCCTGGAGTAAAGTAGACAGAAGAAACACTGAAGCTTTCTTT. The chain links TRBV30 to TRBJ1-1, with TRBD1 as a possible D gene (5 bases). CDR1 GTSNPN and CDR2 SVGIG come from the germline V gene (reference sequence). With 2 bases removed from V and 2 bases from J, the gap between germline ends came to 15 bases. The CDR3 is 15 amino acids.

The rearrangement uses TRBV5-4 and TRBJ2-1; D may be TRBD2 (5 bases). CDR3 size: 16 residues. Germline V gene sequence: CDR1 SGHNT, CDR2 YYREEE (reference sequence). The V gene lost 1 base and the J gene lost 0 bases, with 11 bases spanning the gap. The CDR3, as DNA: TGTGCCAGCAGCTTGCGAGCGGTGAGCTCCTACAATGAGCAGTTCTTC. Translating gives CASSLRAVSSYNEQFF.

This clone has only one observation. The V gene is TRBV29-1, the J gene TRBJ1-1; D perhaps matches TRBD1 (5 bases). The CDR3 is made up of 14 amino acids. Germline CDR1 SQVTM, CDR2 ANQGSEA. V lost 0 bases and J lost 5, with 13 bases in between. This chain's CDR3 is CSVEEVRGGTEAFF. CDR3 in DNA: TGCAGCGTTGAAGAAGTACGGGGGGGGACTGAAGCTTTCTTT.

This clone was seen a handful of times. This chain joins TRBV19 and TRBJ2-5; weak D call: TRBD2 (6 bases). The germline CDR1 and CDR2 sequences are LNHDA and SQIVND (reference sequence). Between the trimmed V and J ends, which lost 10 bases and 2 bases, there was a span of 17 bases. The CDR3 is made up of 14 amino acids. CDR3 amino acids: CATRVSGTQETQYF. The CDR3 bases are TGTGCCACCCGGGTCTCGGGGACTCAAGAGACCCAGTACTTC. The full variable domain, its missing parts supplied by reference TRBV19 and TRBJ2-5, is DGGITQSPKYLFRKEGQNVTLSCEQNLNHDAMYWYRQDPGQGLRLIYYSQIVNDFQKGDIAEGYSVSREKKESFPLTVTSAQKNPTAFYLCATRVSGTQETQYFGPGTRLLVL.

This clone was observed once. This chain joins TRBV9 and TRBJ2-1; maybe TRBD2 (6 bases). Per germline, CDR1 SGDLS and CDR2 YYNGEE. Trimming pared 3 bases from V and 4 bases from J, leaving 14 bases between. The CDR3 covers 15 residues. The CDR3 region is CASSAHRRGYNEQFF. The DNA of the CDR3 is TGTGCCAGCAGCGCGCACCGGAGGGGTTACAATGAGCAGTTCTTC.

This clone has only one observation. Additional DNA sequences in this sample encode the identical CDR3. The chain employs TRBV6-6 and TRBJ1-5, with TRBD1 matching over 7 bases. Germline V gene data show CDR1 as MNHNY and CDR2 as SVGAGI (reference sequence). This CDR3 has 14 residues. The ends lost 6 bases at V and 2 bases at J; junction bases unmatched: 4. CDR3 residues: CASSLTGGNQPQHF. Written as DNA, the CDR3 is TGTGCCAGCAGCCTCACAGGGGGCAATCAGCCCCAGCATTTT.

The V call is TRBV6-5, the J call TRBJ2-1; D may be TRBD2 (5 bases). Germline CDR1 and CDR2: MNHEY and SVGAGI. V was clipped by 3 bases and J by 9 bases, with 15 bases between them. The CDR3 is 14 amino acids. The CDR3 DNA is TGTGCCAGCAGTTATGATACCCGCGCGGGTGAGCAGTTCTTC. This encodes CASSYDTRAGEQFF.

The chain couples TRBV5-8 to TRBJ2-7; D is unresolved. Trimming cost V 1 base and J 2 bases, with 7 bases left between them. Germline CDR1 SGHTS, CDR2 YDEGEE. There are 13 residues in the CDR3. The CDR3 DNA reads TGTGCCAGCAGCTTGCTACGGGCCTACGAGCAGTACTTC. Its translation: CASSLLRAYEQYF.

This sequence joins TRBV4-3 and TRBJ1-2; TRBD1 aligns across 8 bases. This CDR3 contains 15 residues. With V trimmed by 1 base and J by 3 bases, 4 bases remained unmatched. Looked up from germline, CDR1 is LGHNA and CDR2 is YSLEER. The CDR3 sequence is CASSQGTGRDYGYTF. CDR3 nucleotide sequence: TGCGCCAGCAGCCAAGGGACAGGGAGGGACTATGGCTACACCTTC.